Below are 28 T cell receptor beta chains sequenced from a single sample in a study of T cell responses to AZD1222 COVID-19 vaccine. Assay used: immunoSEQ multiplex PCR; TCRdb lists only in-frame clones, some missing. The sample includes 100,000 or so clones, approximately 87% of them seen just once. Sequences were derived from peripheral blood, sampled on day 0 of AZD1222 vaccination. The receptors were gathered from an adult in good health.

V is TRBV10-3 and J is TRBJ2-7; D unclear. Trimming pared 4 bases from V and 5 bases from J, leaving 6 bases between. Germline V gene lookup returns CDR1 ENHRY and CDR2 SYGVKD. The CDR3 extends over 11 amino acids. CDR3: CAISGDNEQYF. The CDR3 region has the DNA TGTGCCATCAGTGGGGATAACGAGCAGTACTTC.

This clone was detected only once. The V gene is TRBV6-5, the J gene TRBJ1-2; D gene ambiguous. Germline assignment: CDR1 MNHEY and CDR2 SVGAGI. Trimming shortened V by 7 bases and J by 4 bases, and 19 bases separated the two germline ends. The CDR3 length is 15 residues. The CDR3 nucleotides are TGTGCCAGCACCTATTATCCAATCCGGAGCTATGGCTACACCTTC. Encoded protein: CASTYYPIRSYGYTF.

CDR3 DNA sequence: TGTGCCAGCAGCCCGGGGACAGGTTCCATGAACACTGAAGCTTTCTTT. It encodes CASSPGTGSMNTEAFF. The chain employs TRBV5-6 and TRBJ1-1, with TRBD1 identical over 8 bases. Germline loops: CDR1 SGHDT, CDR2 YYEEEE. Losses at the gene ends were 4 bases for V and 0 bases for J; bases not matched to a gene: 8. There are 16 residues in the CDR3.

In DNA form, the CDR3 reads TGCGCCAGCAGCTTGGACGGGATCCCGGGTCGGGAGACCCAGTACTTC. Translated, it gives CASSLDGIPGRETQYF. This chain connects TRBV5-1 to TRBJ2-5; possibly TRBD2 for D (5 bases). The length of the CDR3 is 16 residues. Germline CDR1 SGHRS, CDR2 YFSETQ. V lost 0 bases and J 5 bases, leaving 17 bases between the germline ends. Complete variable domain (other parts from reference TRBV5-1 and TRBJ2-5): KAGVTQTPRYLIKTRGQQVTLSCSPISGHRSVSWYQQTPGQGLQFLFEYFSETQRNKGNFPGRFSGRQFSNSRSEMNVSTLELGDSALYLCASSLDGIPGRETQYFGPGTRLLVL.

V and J are TRBV6-2 or TRBV6-3 and TRBJ1-2, with 7 bases aligning to TRBD1. CDR3 length equals 11 residues. Trimming removed 6 bases from V and 5 bases from J; junction bases left unmatched: 0. Germline values: CDR1 MNHEY, CDR2 SVGEGT. CDR3 amino acids: CASSRGYGYTF. The CDR3 DNA reads TGTGCCAGCAGCAGGGGGTATGGCTACACCTTC.

This chain joins TRBV3-1 (or the pseudogene TRBV3-2) and TRBJ1-1; possible D gene TRBD1, 5 bases. This CDR3 has 14 amino acids. The V gene lost 5 bases and the J gene lost 6 bases, with 16 bases spanning the gap. Germline values: CDR1 LGHDT, CDR2 YNNKEL (reference sequence). As DNA, the CDR3 is TGTGCCAGCAGCTACGGGGGGGGTGAGTCTGAAGCTTTCTTT. The encoded protein is CASSYGGGESEAFF.

The chain has TRBV7-3 and TRBJ1-1; 7 nucleotides align to TRBD1. Unmatched junction bases numbered 6, after V lost 5 bases and J lost 0 bases. The CDR3 consists of 15 residues. Germline V gene data show CDR1 as SGHTA and CDR2 as FQGTGA. Here the CDR3 reads CASSPPTGMNTEAFF. Written as DNA, the CDR3 is TGTGCCAGCAGCCCCCCGACAGGGATGAACACTGAAGCTTTCTTT.

This rearrangement joins TRBV2 to TRBJ1-2, with D possibly matching TRBD1 (6 bases). This CDR3 spans 17 amino acids. V was shortened by 2 bases and J by 3 bases, with 19 bases between the two germline ends. Per germline, CDR1 SNHLY and CDR2 FYNNEI. The CDR3: CASSERGVFREDYGYTF. Here the CDR3 DNA reads TGTGCCAGCAGTGAAAGGGGGGTCTTTCGGGAGGACTATGGCTACACCTTC.

CDR3 region: CASSLWMWQVGYSPLHF. In nucleotides, the CDR3 is TGTGCCAGCAGCTTGTGGATGTGGCAGGTCGGATACTCACCCCTCCACTTT. The V gene is TRBV5-6, the J gene TRBJ1-6; D gene uncertain. This CDR3 region has 17 residues. Germline assignment: CDR1 SGHDT and CDR2 YYEEEE. The V and J ends lost 1 base and 10 bases respectively, with 21 bases between them. Filled out from reference TRBV5-6 and TRBJ1-6, the complete variable domain reads DAGVTQSPTHLIKTRGQQVTLRCSPKSGHDTVSWYQQALGQGPQFIFQYYEEEERQRGNFPDRFSGHQFPNYSSELNVNALLLGDSALYLCASSLWMWQVGYSPLHFGNGTRLTVT.

V usage is TRBV4-1 and J usage is TRBJ2-1; D is possibly TRBD1 or TRBD2 (6 bases each). The CDR3 sequence is 19 residues long. V dropped 2 bases and J dropped 5 bases, with 25 bases sitting between them. The V gene's germline CDR1 is MGHRA and CDR2 YSYEKL. The CDR3 sequence: CASSQRVWSGGTRNNEQFF. The CDR3 region has the DNA TGCGCCAGCAGCCAACGGGTTTGGAGTGGCGGGACACGGAACAATGAGCAGTTCTTC.

The chain combines TRBV10-3 with TRBJ1-1; D unclear. V lost 3 bases, J lost 0 bases, and 11 bases lay in between. The CDR3 has 15 residues. Germline V gene sequence: CDR1 ENHRY, CDR2 SYGVKD. The CDR3, as DNA: TGTGCCATCAGTGATAAGGGTCAAGTGAACACTGAAGCTTTCTTT. The encoded protein is CAISDKGQVNTEAFF.

The rearrangement joins TRBV3-1 (or the pseudogene TRBV3-2) to TRBJ2-3; D is undetermined. The CDR3 is made up of 13 amino acids. V dropped 3 bases and J dropped 1 base, with 5 bases sitting between them. Looked up from germline, CDR1 is LGHDT and CDR2 is YNNKEL (reference sequence). CDR3: CASSQQGTDTQYF. CDR3 coding DNA: TGTGCCAGCAGCCAGCAGGGCACAGATACGCAGTATTTT.

CDR3 amino acids: CAISEGTGVQETQYF. CDR3 in DNA: TGTGCCATCAGTGAGGGGACGGGGGTCCAAGAGACCCAGTACTTC. V is TRBV10-3 and J is TRBJ2-5, with a tentative D call TRBD2 (6 bases). The CDR3 contains 15 residues. Germline values: CDR1 ENHRY, CDR2 SYGVKD. Trimming stripped 2 bases from V and 1 base from J, with 11 bases between.

This chain links TRBV28 with TRBJ2-7; D possibly corresponds to TRBD1 (5 bases). Germline V gene sequence: CDR1 MDHEN, CDR2 SYDVKM. V lost 11 bases and J lost 0, with 14 bases in between. The CDR3 totals 13 residues. Here the CDR3 reads CAAQPGSSYEQYF. CDR3 coding DNA: TGTGCCGCCCAACCAGGGTCCTCCTACGAGCAGTACTTC. Full variable domain (remainder filled in from reference TRBV28 and TRBJ2-7): DVKVTQSSRYLVKRTGEKVFLECVQDMDHENMFWYRQDPGLGLRLIYFSYDVKMKEKGDIPEGYSVSREKKERFSLILESASTNQTSMYLCAAQPGSSYEQYFGPGTRLTVT.

The rearrangement uses TRBV5-4 and TRBJ2-2; 10 nucleotides agree with TRBD2. The germline V gene encodes CDR1 SGHNT and CDR2 YYREEE (reference sequence). Unmatched junction bases numbered 4, after V lost 4 bases and J lost 1 base. CDR3 size: 16 residues. CDR3 bases: TGTGCCAGCAGCCTCCCTAGCGGGGGGAACACCGGGGAGCTGTTTTTT. Amino acids: CASSLPSGGNTGELFF.

V gene TRBV25-1 combines with J gene TRBJ2-7; the D is unclear. The CDR3 length is 17 residues. The V and J ends lost 2 bases and 3 bases respectively, with 20 bases between them. CDR1 MGHDK and CDR2 SYGVNS come from the germline V gene. This chain's CDR3 is CASSEGFRSESGYEQYF. For the CDR3, the DNA is TGTGCCAGCAGTGAAGGGTTCAGATCTGAAAGTGGCTACGAGCAGTACTTC.

The chain is built from TRBV19 and TRBJ1-3; TRBD1 matches 7 bases. CDR1 and CDR2 from the germline V gene are LNHDA and SQIVND (reference sequence). The CDR3 is 15 amino acids. After removal of 10 bases from V and 5 bases from J, the junction contained 14 bases not matched to a gene. CDR3 nucleotide sequence: TGTGCCACGAAGCAGGGGGAAACTGTAAGAAACACCATATATTTT. This encodes CATKQGETVRNTIYF.

CDR3: CASSYSPTNEQFF. CDR3 in DNA: TGTGCCAGCAGTTATAGCCCAACCAATGAGCAGTTCTTC. J is TRBJ2-1 and V is TRBV27; no definite D call. Germline CDR1 MNHEY, CDR2 SMNVEV (reference sequence). The CDR3 consists of 13 residues. With 4 bases removed from V and 6 bases from J, the gap between germline ends came to 10 bases.

The gene calls are TRBV28 and TRBJ2-2; D unresolved. CDR1 MDHEN and CDR2 SYDVKM come from the germline V gene. The V and J ends lost 3 bases and 1 base respectively, with 9 bases between them. The CDR3 runs to 15 residues. CDR3 DNA sequence: TGTGCCAGCAGTTTTTCCAGCCAGAACACCGGGGAGCTGTTTTTT. Translated, it gives CASSFSSQNTGELFF.

This clone appeared a single time. V usage is TRBV3-1 (or the pseudogene TRBV3-2) and J usage is TRBJ2-7; no clear D. Germline assignment: CDR1 LGHDT and CDR2 YNNKEL (reference sequence). CDR3 size: 11 residues. V shed 2 bases and J shed 6 bases, with 5 bases lying between them. The CDR3 spells CASSQFREQYF. The CDR3 DNA sequence: TGTGCCAGCAGCCAATTCCGCGAGCAGTACTTC.

This clone is a singleton in its sample. The chain has TRBV5-6 and TRBJ2-6, with 8 nucleotides matching TRBD1. This CDR3 spans 17 amino acids. In germline, CDR1 is SGHDT, CDR2 YYEEEE. V was clipped by 1 base and J by 3 bases; unmatched bases: 6. This chain's CDR3 is CASSLRQGAIGANVLTF. In DNA, the CDR3 is TGTGCCAGCAGCTTGAGGCAGGGGGCGATTGGGGCCAACGTCCTGACTTTC.

The chain couples TRBV6-5 to TRBJ1-1; tentative D call: TRBD1 (5 bases). Trimming removed 6 bases at V and 0 bases at J, with 11 bases between. Germline V lookup: CDR1 MNHEY, CDR2 SVGAGI. The CDR3 contains 14 residues. The CDR3 here is CASSQRQLNTEAFF. The CDR3 nucleotides read TGTGCCAGCAGCCAACGACAGTTGAACACTGAAGCTTTCTTT.

The sample holds a few counts of this clone. The chain combines TRBV29-1 with TRBJ1-4, with D uncertain. The V and J ends lost 5 bases and 2 bases respectively, with 12 bases between them. The germline CDR1 and CDR2 sequences are SQVTM and ANQGSEA. The CDR3 contains 14 residues. DNA for the CDR3: TGCAGCGTTAAGGCAGATGGCACTAATGAAAAACTGTTTTTT. This codes for CSVKADGTNEKLFF.

This sequence joins TRBV7-8 and TRBJ2-1, with a weak D call TRBD2 (6 bases). This CDR3 has 15 residues. The V gene lost 3 bases and the J gene lost 10 bases, with 19 bases spanning the gap. CDR1 is SGHVS and CDR2 is FQNEAQ in the germline V gene. Here the CDR3 reads CASSFTGTGGVEQFF. CDR3 sequence (DNA): TGTGCCAGCAGCTTTACCGGGACGGGCGGGGTGGAGCAGTTCTTC.

The V call is TRBV6-4, the J call TRBJ2-7; tentative D call: TRBD1 (5 bases). CDR3 length: 14 residues. From germline, CDR1 is MRHNA and CDR2 SNTAGT. V lost 7 bases and J 0 bases, leaving 13 bases between the germline ends. The CDR3 nucleotides are TGTGCCAGCACTTTAGGACAACGCTCCTACGAGCAGTACTTC. Translated: CASTLGQRSYEQYF.

The J gene is TRBJ2-1, the V gene TRBV2; the D call may be TRBD1 or TRBD2 (5 bases each). The CDR3 spans 14 residues. The V end was cut by 1 base, the J end by 12 bases, with 16 bases between. Germline V CDR1 and CDR2: SNHLY, FYNNEI. The CDR3, as DNA: TGTGCCAGCAGTGAAGAGGGGACCGGCCTCAGGCAGTTCTTC. It is translated as CASSEEGTGLRQFF. Looking up the rest from reference TRBV2 and TRBJ2-1 gives the full variable domain: EPEVTQTPSHQVTQMGQEVILRCVPISNHLYFYWYRQILGQKVEFLVSFYNNEISEKSEIFDDQFSVERPDGSNFTLKIRSTKLEDSAMYFCASSEEGTGLRQFFGPGTRLTVL.

This chain joins TRBV19 and TRBJ2-7; D is ambiguous. Germline V gene data show CDR1 as LNHDA and CDR2 as SQIVND (reference sequence). The CDR3 loop spans 14 amino acids. Trimming removed 6 bases from V and 6 bases from J, with 18 bases in between. CDR3 amino acids: CASRDPSYKAEQYF. The CDR3 DNA sequence: TGTGCCAGTAGGGACCCATCCTATAAGGCCGAGCAGTACTTC.

In the case of this clone: One end of the junction fails to match germline, which may point to a read error. V is TRBV7-7 and J is TRBJ1-1; TRBD1 might be the D (6 bases). This CDR3 has 13 amino acids. In germline, CDR1 is SSHAT, CDR2 FNYEAQ (reference sequence). The CDR3 is CASSFRQDTEAFF. The CDR3 region has the DNA TGTGCTAGCAGCTTCCGACAGGACACTGAAGCTTTCTTT.